This TCR beta chain was sequenced during a study of cytomegalovirus exposure and HLA in healthy donors. Study-level information: An early release of data contained about 85 million unique TCRs, which came from HLA-typed donors.

CDR3 length: 13 amino acids. V lost 2 bases and J 4 bases, leaving 9 bases between the germline ends. Per the germline V gene, CDR1 is MNHNY and CDR2 is SVGAGI (reference sequence). Both 60 Vbeta primers and 13 Jbeta primers went into the PCR. Method: immunoSEQ multiplex PCR; TCRdb's copy keeps in-frame clones and lacks some. The repertoire consists of approximately 90,000 clones, with 70% to 80% occurring once and the leading ten covering 3.7%. Sequenced material: PBMCs. The V and J genes are TRBV6-6 and TRBJ2-7; D perhaps matches TRBD2 (6 bases). The receptor comes from a man younger than 40 in good health and CMV-seronegative. CDR3 sequence reads: CASSYGSGYEQYF. DNA of the CDR3: TGTGCCAGCAGTTACGGAAGCGGGTACGAGCAGTACTTC.